Reported below is one T cell receptor beta chain. Assay used: immunoSEQ multiplex PCR; TCRdb lists only in-frame clones, some missing. Of 400,000 to 450,000 clones in the sample, 80% to 95% were seen once. Between the trimmed V and J ends, which lost 6 bases and 5 bases, there was a span of 19 bases. In germline, CDR1 is MDHEN, CDR2 SYDVKM. This CDR3 has 15 amino acids. This sample stems from a study of Ad26.COV2.S vaccination and SARS-CoV-2 variants. Stated treatment: about 20 received Ad26.COV2.S at low or high dose, single or two shots; 5 received placebo; per-sample allocation not given. It was on day 63 after the first vaccine or placebo injection that samples were taken.

Here the sequenced sample was peripheral blood, taken in a trial of Ad26.COV2.S vaccine versus placebo. V gene TRBV28 combines with J gene TRBJ1-1; D perhaps matches TRBD1 (6 bases). This clonotype was sampled from a person aged 18-60 years who received the Ad26.COV2.S COVID-19 vaccine or a placebo. The CDR3 loop is CASRTNYRGHTEAFF. The CDR3 region has the DNA TGTGCCAGCAGAACCAACTACCGGGGGCATACTGAAGCTTTCTTT. Full variable domain (missing parts from reference TRBV28 and TRBJ1-1): DVKVTQSSRYLVKRTGEKVFLECVQDMDHENMFWYRQDPGLGLRLIYFSYDVKMKEKGDIPEGYSVSREKKERFSLILESASTNQTSMYLCASRTNYRGHTEAFFGQGTRLTVV.